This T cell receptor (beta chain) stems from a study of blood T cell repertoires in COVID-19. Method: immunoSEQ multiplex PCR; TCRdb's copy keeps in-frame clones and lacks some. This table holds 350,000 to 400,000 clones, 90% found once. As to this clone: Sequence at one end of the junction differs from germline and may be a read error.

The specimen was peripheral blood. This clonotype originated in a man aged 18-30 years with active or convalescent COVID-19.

CDR3 loop: CASSPAGANVLTF. The DNA for the CDR3 is TGTGCCAGCTCACCAGCTGGGGCCAACGTGCTGACTTTC. The chain employs TRBV18 and TRBJ2-6, with D perhaps matching TRBD1 (5 bases). This CDR3 has 13 residues. Germline V gene data show CDR1 as KGHSH and CDR2 as LQKENI.